This T cell receptor beta chain originates from a study of T cell repertoires in cytomegalovirus infection. Overall study: TCR beta signatures that were public indicated CMV infection and matching HLA type.

Germline V CDR1 and CDR2: MGHRA, YSYEKL. V lost 1 base, J lost 6 bases, and 11 bases stayed unmatched. This CDR3 comprises 18 residues. This clonotype was recorded a few times. Its specificity is unknown. TCRdb reprocessed the reads via MiXCR and lists one record per CDR3 protein. The table lists 700,000 to 950,000 distinct CDR3 sequences, approximately 30% of them singletons, with roughly 12% in the top ten. The chain has TRBV4-1 and TRBJ2-3; TRBD2 matches at 12 bases. The source of this sequence is a human donor in good health (CMV status not recorded). Some clones in this sample may be carry-over from other donors' samples. Source: cultured CD8+ T cells from PBMCs, taken from culture after CMV antigen stimulation. CDR3 region: CASSQVQTSGGPWDTQYF. The CDR3 nucleotides read TGCGCCAGCAGCCAAGTCCAGACTAGCGGGGGACCTTGGGATACGCAGTATTTT.